This TCR beta chain was recorded in a study of preoperative IRX-2 immunotherapy in early breast cancer. Treatment here: preoperative locoregional IRX-2 cytokine immunotherapy. Samples came from a phase Ib trial of preoperative locoregional IRX-2 cytokine immunotherapy. TCRdb's copy holds only in-frame clones and misses some; the assay was immunoSEQ multiplex PCR. The sample shows about 23,000 clones, approximately 90% of them seen only once. The CDR3 extends over 15 amino acids. Germline V gives CDR1 MDHEN, CDR2 SYDVKM. The junction had 4 bases not matched to a gene; V was cut back by 3 bases and J by 4 bases.

This receptor was taken from a human donor with breast cancer. This sample comprised tumor tissue, obtained after IRX-2 immunotherapy. The chain carries TRBV28 and TRBJ2-1; 9 nucleotides match TRBD1. CDR3 loop: CASSFPGQGYNEQFF. Here the CDR3 DNA reads TGTGCCAGCAGTTTTCCGGGACAGGGATACAATGAGCAGTTCTTC. Drawing the rest from reference TRBV28 and TRBJ2-1, the complete variable domain is DVKVTQSSRYLVKRTGEKVFLECVQDMDHENMFWYRQDPGLGLRLIYFSYDVKMKEKGDIPEGYSVSREKKERFSLILESASTNQTSMYLCASSFPGQGYNEQFFGPGTRLTVL.